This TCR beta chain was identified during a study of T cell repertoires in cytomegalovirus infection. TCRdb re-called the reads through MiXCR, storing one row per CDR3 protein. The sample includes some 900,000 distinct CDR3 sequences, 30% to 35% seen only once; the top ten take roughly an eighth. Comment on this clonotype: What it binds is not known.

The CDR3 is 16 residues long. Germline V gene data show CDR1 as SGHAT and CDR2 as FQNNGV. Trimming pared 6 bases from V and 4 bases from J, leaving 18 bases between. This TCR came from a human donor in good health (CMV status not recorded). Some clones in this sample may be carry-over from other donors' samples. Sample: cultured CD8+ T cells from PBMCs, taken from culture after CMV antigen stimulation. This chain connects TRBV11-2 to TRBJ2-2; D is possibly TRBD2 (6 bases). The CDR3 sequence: CASSFNRDWVTGELFF. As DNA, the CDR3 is TGTGCCAGCAGTTTCAACCGGGACTGGGTCACCGGGGAGCTGTTTTTT.